This T cell receptor (beta chain) appears in the sequencing data of a study of blood T cell repertoires in COVID-19. Trimming removed 5 bases at V and 0 bases at J, with 15 bases between. Germline V lookup: CDR1 SGHTA, CDR2 FQGNSA. The CDR3 sequence is 16 residues long. Authors' data handling: Reference gene primer amplification gave nucleated cell count estimates. The assay was immunoSEQ multiplex PCR, and TCRdb's table has in-frame clones only and misses some. V and J calls and clone size are copied from that table; D and trimming were computed from the DNA. Of hundreds of thousands of clones listed, 70% to 90% are singletons. This clone was picked up a small number of times.

This sequence was found in a woman aged 50 to 65 with acute or convalescent COVID-19. Sequencing used peripheral blood. The V gene is TRBV7-2, the J gene TRBJ2-3, with TRBD2 as a possible D gene (6 bases). The CDR3 loop reads CASSLFGSASTDTQYF. DNA of the CDR3: TGTGCCAGCAGCCTCTTCGGGAGCGCTAGCACAGATACGCAGTATTTT. The full variable domain, its missing parts supplied by reference TRBV7-2 and TRBJ2-3, is GAGVSQSPSNKVTEKGKDVELRCDPISGHTALYWYRQSLGQGLEFLIYFQGNSAPDKSGLPSDRFSAERTGGSVSTLTIQRTQQEDSAVYLCASSLFGSASTDTQYFGPGTRLTVL.